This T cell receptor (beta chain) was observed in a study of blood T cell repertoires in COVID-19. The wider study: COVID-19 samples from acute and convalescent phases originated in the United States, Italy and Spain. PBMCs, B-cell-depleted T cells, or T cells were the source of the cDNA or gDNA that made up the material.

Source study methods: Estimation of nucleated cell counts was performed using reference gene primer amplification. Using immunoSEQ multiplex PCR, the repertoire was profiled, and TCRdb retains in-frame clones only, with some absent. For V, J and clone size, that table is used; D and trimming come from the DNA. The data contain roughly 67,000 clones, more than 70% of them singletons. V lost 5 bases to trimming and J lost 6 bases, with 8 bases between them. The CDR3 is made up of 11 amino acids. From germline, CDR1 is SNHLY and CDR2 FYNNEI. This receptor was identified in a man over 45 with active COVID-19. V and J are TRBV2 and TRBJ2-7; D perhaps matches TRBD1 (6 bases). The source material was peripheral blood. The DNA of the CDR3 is TGTGCCAGCAGTTTAGGGGGCGAGCAGTACTTC. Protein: CASSLGGEQYF.